This T cell receptor beta chain emerged from a study of shared clonotypes between healthy human individuals. Replicate PCRs run on sorted subsets employed about 220 ng DNA, approximately 30,000 T cell genomes. TCRdb's table, derived via immunoSEQ multiplex PCR, lists solely in-frame clones and lacks some. Of 2 million to 2.5 million clones in the sample, under 95% are singletons; the top ten hold roughly 0.34%. The CDR3 runs 12 residues. Trimming took off 6 bases at V and 7 bases at J, with 10 bases between the two ends. Germline V gene data show CDR1 as SQVTM and CDR2 as ANQGSEA. HIV-negative, healthy adults without recent acute infections or vaccinations were the donors.

The V gene is TRBV29-1, the J gene TRBJ1-6, with D maybe TRBD1 (5 bases). This TCR came from a young man in good health. Some clones in this sample may be carry-over from other donors' samples. The sequencing sample was made of naive CD4+ T cells from PBMCs. The sample's subset: CD45RA+ positively selected. CDR3 coding DNA: TGCAGCGTAGGGGAGGTCAATTCACCCCTCCACTTT. Protein product: CSVGEVNSPLHF.